Reported below is one T cell receptor beta chain. The V gene's germline CDR1 is GTSNPN and CDR2 SVGIG (reference sequence). The V and J ends lost 5 bases and 3 bases, in that order; junction bases with no gene match: 11. This CDR3 has 15 amino acids. These data are taken from a study of blood T cell repertoires in COVID-19. At the level of the study: Both acute and convalescent COVID-19 samples were obtained from the United States, Italy and Spain. Nucleic acid was either cDNA or gDNA, and it came from T cells, B-cell-depleted T cells, or PBMCs.

Original methodology: Quantification of nucleated cells was approximated via reference gene primer amplification. Here immunoSEQ multiplex PCR was the method, and the copy in TCRdb shows in-frame clones only, minus some. V and J calls and clone size follow that table, whereas D and trimming were derived from the DNA. In the table there are about 120,000 clones, more than 65% of which are singletons. The rearrangement links TRBV30 to TRBJ2-7; 9 nucleotides match TRBD1. The receptor comes from a woman older than 75 with acute or convalescent COVID-19. Sequencing was done on a sample of peripheral blood. CDR3 nucleotide sequence: TGTGCCTGGGCTAATACCGGGACAGGGTTCTACGAGCAGTACTTC. This encodes CAWANTGTGFYEQYF.